This T cell receptor (beta chain) was recorded in a study of blood T cells in healthy people across ages. Study-level results: Long-lived donors had more naive CD4+ cells and higher diversity than aged donors.

Combining a sample-barcoded 5' primer with a J-beta primer mix, a second PCR ran for roughly 7 to 11 cycles. TCRdb ran MiXCR on the 5' RACE reads and lists one entry per CDR3 protein. The sample shows around 940,000 distinct CDR3 sequences, approximately 50% of them seen only once. V dropped 2 bases and J dropped 1; count of bases not matched to a gene: 4. CDR3 size: 16 residues. CDR1 ENHRY and CDR2 SYGVKD come from the germline V gene. Comment on this clonotype: The antigen remains unidentified.

The J gene is TRBJ2-3, the V gene TRBV10-3; 9 bases match TRBD2. The sequencing input was blood. This TCR derives from a woman aged 60-75 years in good health. The CDR3 DNA reads as TGTGCCATCAGTGAGAGGGTAGCGGGAGGCACAGATACGCAGTATTTT. Amino acids: CAISERVAGGTDTQYF.